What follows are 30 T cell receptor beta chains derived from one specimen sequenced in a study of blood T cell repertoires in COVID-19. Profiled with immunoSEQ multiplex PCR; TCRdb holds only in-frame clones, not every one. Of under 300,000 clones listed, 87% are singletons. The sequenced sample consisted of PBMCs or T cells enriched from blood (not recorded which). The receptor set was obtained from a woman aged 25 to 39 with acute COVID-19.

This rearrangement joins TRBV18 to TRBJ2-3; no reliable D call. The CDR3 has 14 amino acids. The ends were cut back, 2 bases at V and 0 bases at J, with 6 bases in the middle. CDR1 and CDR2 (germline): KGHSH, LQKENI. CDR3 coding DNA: TGTGCCAGCTCACCAAGCCGAAGCACAGATACGCAGTATTTT. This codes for CASSPSRSTDTQYF.

CDR3 in DNA: TGTGCCAGCACGGCAGGGGGGAAAGGGACTGAAGCTTTCTTT. Amino acids: CASTAGGKGTEAFF. The J gene is TRBJ1-1, the V gene TRBV2; 7 positions match TRBD1. This CDR3 region has 14 residues. Trimming removed 7 bases from V and 5 bases from J; junction bases left unmatched: 10. The germline V gene has CDR1 SNHLY and CDR2 FYNNEI.

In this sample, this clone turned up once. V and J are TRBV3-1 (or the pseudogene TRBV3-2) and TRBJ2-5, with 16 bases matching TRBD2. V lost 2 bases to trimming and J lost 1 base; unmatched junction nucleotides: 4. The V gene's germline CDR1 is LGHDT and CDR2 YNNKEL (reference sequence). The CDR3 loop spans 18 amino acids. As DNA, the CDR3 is TGTGCCAGCAGCCAACCCGGGACTAGCGGGGGGGGCCAAGAGACCCAGTACTTC. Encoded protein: CASSQPGTSGGGQETQYF.

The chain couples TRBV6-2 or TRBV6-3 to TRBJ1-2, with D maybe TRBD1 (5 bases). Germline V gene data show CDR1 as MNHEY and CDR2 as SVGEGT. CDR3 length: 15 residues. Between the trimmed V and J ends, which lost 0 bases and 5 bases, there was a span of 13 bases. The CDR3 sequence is CASSYSSLGGYGYTF. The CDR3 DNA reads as TGTGCCAGCAGTTACTCGTCTCTCGGGGGTTATGGCTACACCTTC.

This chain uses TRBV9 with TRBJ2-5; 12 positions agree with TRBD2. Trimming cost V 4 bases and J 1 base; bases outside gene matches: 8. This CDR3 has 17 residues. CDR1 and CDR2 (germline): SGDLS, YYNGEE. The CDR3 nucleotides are TGTGCCAGCAGCCCTGGACTAGCGGGGAGGCTCCAAGAGACCCAGTACTTC. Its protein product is CASSPGLAGRLQETQYF.

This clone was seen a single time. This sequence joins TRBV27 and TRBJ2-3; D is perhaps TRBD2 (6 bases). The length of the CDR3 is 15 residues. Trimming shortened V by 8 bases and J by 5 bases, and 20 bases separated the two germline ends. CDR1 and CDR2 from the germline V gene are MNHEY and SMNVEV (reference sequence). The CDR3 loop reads CASGRDSNSGDTQYF. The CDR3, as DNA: TGTGCCAGCGGCCGGGACTCTAACTCGGGAGATACGCAGTATTTT.

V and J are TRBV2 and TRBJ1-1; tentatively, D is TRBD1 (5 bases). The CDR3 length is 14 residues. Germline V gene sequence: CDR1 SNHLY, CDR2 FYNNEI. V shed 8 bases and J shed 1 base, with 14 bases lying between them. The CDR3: CASEVGRANTEAFF. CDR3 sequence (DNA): TGTGCCAGCGAAGTTGGCAGGGCGAACACTGAAGCTTTCTTT. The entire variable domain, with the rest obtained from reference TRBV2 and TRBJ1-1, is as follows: EPEVTQTPSHQVTQMGQEVILRCVPISNHLYFYWYRQILGQKVEFLVSFYNNEISEKSEIFDDQFSVERPDGSNFTLKIRSTKLEDSAMYFCASEVGRANTEAFFGQGTRLTVV.

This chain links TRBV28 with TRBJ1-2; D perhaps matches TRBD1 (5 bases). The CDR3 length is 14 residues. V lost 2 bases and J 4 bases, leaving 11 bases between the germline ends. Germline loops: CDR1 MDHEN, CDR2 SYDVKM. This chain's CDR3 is CASSLNSRAYGYTF. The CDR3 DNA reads TGTGCCAGCAGTTTAAATAGCAGGGCCTATGGCTACACCTTC.

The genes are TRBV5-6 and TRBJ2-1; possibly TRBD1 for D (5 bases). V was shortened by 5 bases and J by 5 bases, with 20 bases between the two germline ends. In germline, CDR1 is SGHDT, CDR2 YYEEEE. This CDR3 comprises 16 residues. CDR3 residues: CASSYATAIWDNEQFF. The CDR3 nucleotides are TGTGCCAGCAGTTACGCGACAGCCATCTGGGACAATGAGCAGTTCTTC.

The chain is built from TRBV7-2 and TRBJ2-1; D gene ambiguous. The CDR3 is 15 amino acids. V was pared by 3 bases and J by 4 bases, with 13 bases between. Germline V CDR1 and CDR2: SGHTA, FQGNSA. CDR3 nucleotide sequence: TGTGCCAGCAGCTTCAAACAGAACCCATACAATGAGCAGTTCTTC. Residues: CASSFKQNPYNEQFF.

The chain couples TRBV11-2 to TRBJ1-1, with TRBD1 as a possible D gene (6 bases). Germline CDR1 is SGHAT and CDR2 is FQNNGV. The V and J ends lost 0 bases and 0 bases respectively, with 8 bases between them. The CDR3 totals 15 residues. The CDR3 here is CASSLEDRLNTEAFF. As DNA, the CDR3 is TGTGCCAGCAGCTTAGAAGACAGGTTGAACACTGAAGCTTTCTTT.

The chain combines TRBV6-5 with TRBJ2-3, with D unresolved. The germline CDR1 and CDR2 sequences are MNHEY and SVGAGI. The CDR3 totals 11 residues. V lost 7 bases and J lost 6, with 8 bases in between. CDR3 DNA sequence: TGTGCCAGCACTAGAATGGATACGCAGTATTTT. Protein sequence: CASTRMDTQYF.

CDR3 bases: TGCAGCGTTGAAGGGCTAGCGGGGCCCTACGAGCAGTACTTC. Protein product: CSVEGLAGPYEQYF. V and J are TRBV29-1 and TRBJ2-7, with 9 bases matching TRBD2. V shed 1 base, J shed 2 bases, and the junction held 3 bases outside the gene matches. The CDR3 has 14 residues. Germline values: CDR1 SQVTM, CDR2 ANQGSEA.

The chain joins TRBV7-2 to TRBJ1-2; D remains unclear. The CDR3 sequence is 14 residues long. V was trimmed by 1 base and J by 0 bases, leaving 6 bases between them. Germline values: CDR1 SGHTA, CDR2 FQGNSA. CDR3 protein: CASSLVPANYGYTF. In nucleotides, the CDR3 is TGTGCCAGCAGCTTAGTCCCAGCTAACTATGGCTACACCTTC.

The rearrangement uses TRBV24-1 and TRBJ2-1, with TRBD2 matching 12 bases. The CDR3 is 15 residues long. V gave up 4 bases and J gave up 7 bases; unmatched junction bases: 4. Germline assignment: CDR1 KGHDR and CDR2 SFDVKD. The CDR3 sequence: CATSDPTSGSNEQFF. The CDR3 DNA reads TGTGCCACCAGTGACCCGACTAGCGGGAGTAATGAGCAGTTCTTC.

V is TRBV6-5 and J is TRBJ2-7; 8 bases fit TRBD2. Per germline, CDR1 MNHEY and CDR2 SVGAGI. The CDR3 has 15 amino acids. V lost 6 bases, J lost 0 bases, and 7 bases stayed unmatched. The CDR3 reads CASSGSSGDSYEQYF. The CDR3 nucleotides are TGTGCCAGCAGCGGCAGTAGCGGGGACTCCTACGAGCAGTACTTC.

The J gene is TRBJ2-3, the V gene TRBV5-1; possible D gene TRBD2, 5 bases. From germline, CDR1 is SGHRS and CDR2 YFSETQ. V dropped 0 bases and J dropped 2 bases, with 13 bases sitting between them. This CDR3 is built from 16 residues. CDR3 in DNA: TGCGCCAGCAGCTTGGCCGGGGTGGACTCCACAGATACGCAGTATTTT. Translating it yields CASSLAGVDSTDTQYF. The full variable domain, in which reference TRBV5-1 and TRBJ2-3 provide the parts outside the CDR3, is KAGVTQTPRYLIKTRGQQVTLSCSPISGHRSVSWYQQTPGQGLQFLFEYFSETQRNKGNFPGRFSGRQFSNSRSEMNVSTLELGDSALYLCASSLAGVDSTDTQYFGPGTRLTVL.

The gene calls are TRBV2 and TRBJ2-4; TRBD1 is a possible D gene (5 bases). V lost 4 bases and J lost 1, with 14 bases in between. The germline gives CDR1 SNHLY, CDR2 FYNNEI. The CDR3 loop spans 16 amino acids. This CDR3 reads CASSVMGREAKNIQYF. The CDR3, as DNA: TGTGCCAGCAGTGTTATGGGGCGCGAGGCCAAAAACATTCAGTACTTC. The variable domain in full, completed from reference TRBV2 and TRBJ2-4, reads EPEVTQTPSHQVTQMGQEVILRCVPISNHLYFYWYRQILGQKVEFLVSFYNNEISEKSEIFDDQFSVERPDGSNFTLKIRSTKLEDSAMYFCASSVMGREAKNIQYFGAGTRLSVL.

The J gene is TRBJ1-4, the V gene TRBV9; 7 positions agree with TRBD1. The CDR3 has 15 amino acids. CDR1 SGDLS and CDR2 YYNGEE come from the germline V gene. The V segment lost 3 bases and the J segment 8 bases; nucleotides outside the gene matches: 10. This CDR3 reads CASSARDRVDEKLFF. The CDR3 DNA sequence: TGTGCCAGCAGCGCCCGCGACAGGGTTGACGAAAAACTGTTTTTT.

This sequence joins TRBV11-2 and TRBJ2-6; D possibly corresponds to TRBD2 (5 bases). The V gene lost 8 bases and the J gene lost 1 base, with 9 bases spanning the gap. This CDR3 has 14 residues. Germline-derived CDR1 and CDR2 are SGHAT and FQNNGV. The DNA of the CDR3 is TGTGCCAGCTACGAGGGTTCTGGGGCCAACGTCCTGACTTTC. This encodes CASYEGSGANVLTF.

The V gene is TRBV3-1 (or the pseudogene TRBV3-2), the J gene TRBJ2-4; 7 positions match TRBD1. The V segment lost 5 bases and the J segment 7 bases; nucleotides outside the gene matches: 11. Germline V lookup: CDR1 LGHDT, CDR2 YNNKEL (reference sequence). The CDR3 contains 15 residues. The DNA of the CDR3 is TGTGCCAGCAGCTTAACAGGGGTTGGTAGGAACATTCAGTACTTC. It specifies CASSLTGVGRNIQYF.

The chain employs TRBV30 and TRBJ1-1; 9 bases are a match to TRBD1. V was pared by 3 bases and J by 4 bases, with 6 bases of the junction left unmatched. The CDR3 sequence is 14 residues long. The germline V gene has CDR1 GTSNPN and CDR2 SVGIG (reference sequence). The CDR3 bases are TGTGCCTGGAGGAGACAGGGGGTAGGCACTGAAGCTTTCTTT. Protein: CAWRRQGVGTEAFF.

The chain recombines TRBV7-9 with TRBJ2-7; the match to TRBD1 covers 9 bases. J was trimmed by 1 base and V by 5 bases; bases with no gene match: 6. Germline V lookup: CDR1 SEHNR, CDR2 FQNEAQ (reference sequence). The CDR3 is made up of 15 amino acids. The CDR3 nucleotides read TGTGCCAGCAGCGCCGGGACAGGGCTTTCCTACGAGCAGTACTTC. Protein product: CASSAGTGLSYEQYF.

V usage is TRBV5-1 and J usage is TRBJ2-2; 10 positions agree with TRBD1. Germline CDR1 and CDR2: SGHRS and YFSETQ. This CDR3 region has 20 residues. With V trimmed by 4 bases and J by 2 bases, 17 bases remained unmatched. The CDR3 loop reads CASSHNIGTGALLNTGELFF. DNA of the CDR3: TGCGCCAGCAGCCATAATATCGGGACAGGGGCTTTATTAAACACCGGGGAGCTGTTTTTT.

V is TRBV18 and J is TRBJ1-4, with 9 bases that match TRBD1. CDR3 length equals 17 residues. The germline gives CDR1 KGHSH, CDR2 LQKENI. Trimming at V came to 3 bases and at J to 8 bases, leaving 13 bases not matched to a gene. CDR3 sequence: CASSPSERQGENEKLFF. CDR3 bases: TGTGCCAGCTCACCTTCCGAGCGACAGGGGGAAAACGAAAAACTGTTTTTT. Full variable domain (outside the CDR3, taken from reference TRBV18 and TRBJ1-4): NAGVMQNPRHLVRRRGQEARLRCSPMKGHSHVYWYRQLPEEGLKFMVYLQKENIIDESGMPKERFSAEFPKEGPSILRIQQVVRGDSAAYFCASSPSERQGENEKLFFGSGTQLSVL.

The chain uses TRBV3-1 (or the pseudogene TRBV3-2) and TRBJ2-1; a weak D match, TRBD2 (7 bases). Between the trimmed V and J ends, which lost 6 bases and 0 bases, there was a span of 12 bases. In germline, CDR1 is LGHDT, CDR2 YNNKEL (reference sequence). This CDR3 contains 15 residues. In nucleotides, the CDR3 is TGTGCCAGCAGTGGGGGGGCGAGCTCCTACAATGAGCAGTTCTTC. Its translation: CASSGGASSYNEQFF.

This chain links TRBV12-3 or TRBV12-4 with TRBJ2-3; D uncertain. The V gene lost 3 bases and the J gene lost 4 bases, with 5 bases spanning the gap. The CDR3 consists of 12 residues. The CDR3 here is CASSLAADTQYF. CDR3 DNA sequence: TGTGCCAGCAGTTTGGCGGCAGATACGCAGTATTTT.

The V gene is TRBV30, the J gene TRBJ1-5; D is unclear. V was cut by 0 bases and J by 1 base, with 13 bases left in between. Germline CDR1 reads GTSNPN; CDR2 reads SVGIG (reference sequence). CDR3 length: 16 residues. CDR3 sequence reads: CAWSVGGPGSNQPQHF. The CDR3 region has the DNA TGTGCCTGGAGTGTAGGAGGTCCGGGGAGCAATCAGCCCCAGCATTTT.

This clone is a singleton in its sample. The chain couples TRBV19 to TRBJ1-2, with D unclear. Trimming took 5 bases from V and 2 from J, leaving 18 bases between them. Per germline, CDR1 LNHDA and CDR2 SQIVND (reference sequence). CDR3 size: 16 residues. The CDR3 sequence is CASSARTAGINYGYTF. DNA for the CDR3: TGTGCCAGTAGTGCCCGGACGGCGGGCATAAACTATGGCTACACCTTC.

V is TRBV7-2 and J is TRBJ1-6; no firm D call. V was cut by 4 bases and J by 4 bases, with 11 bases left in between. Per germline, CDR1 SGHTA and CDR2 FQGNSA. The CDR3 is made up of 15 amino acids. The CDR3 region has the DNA TGTGCCAGCAGCTCCTTCGCACAGTATAATTCACCCCTCCACTTT. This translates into CASSSFAQYNSPLHF.